A selection of T cell receptor beta chains follows, all from one sample in a study of blood T cell repertoires in COVID-19. The protocol was immunoSEQ multiplex PCR, while the TCRdb copy is restricted to in-frame clones and leaves out a portion. Found here are about 340,000 clones, 80% to 90% of them singletons; the top ten hold under 8.5%. Input material: peripheral blood. The receptor set was obtained from a woman aged 60-75 years with COVID-19, enrolled during active disease. Each CDR3 is given with its conserved first and last residue. D genes are given only for firm matches. Size is omitted from some rows. Given values are once, few, many or a class for expanded clones.

j_gene | d_gene | abundance | v_gene | CDR3nt | CDR3aa
TRBJ1-1 | . | . | TRBV10-3 | TGTGCCATCAAAAGCCCGGGGAACACTGAAGCTTTCTTT | CAIKSPGNTEAFF
TRBJ2-7 | . | . | TRBV7-2 | TGTGCCAGCAGCTACCTTAGCGTCTCCGAGCAGTACTTC | CASSYLSVSEQYF
TRBJ2-5 | TRBD2 | . | TRBV7-2 | TGTGCCAGCAGCTTAAATGCGGGGGGGGAGACCCAGTACTTC | CASSLNAGGETQYF
TRBJ2-7 | . | . | TRBV6-5 | TGTGCCAGCAGTTACTCTTCCGGGACTGAGCAGTACTTC | CASSYSSGTEQYF
TRBJ1-5 | . | . | TRBV6-1 | TGTGCCAGCAGTGAAGTGGGGCATCAGCCCCAGCATTTT | CASSEVGHQPQHF
TRBJ1-3 | . | . | TRBV5-6 | TGTGCCAGCAGCTTGTGGCAGCTAGTCTCTGGAAACACCATATATTTT | CASSLWQLVSGNTIYF
TRBJ1-1 | TRBD1 | . | TRBV25-1 | TGTGCCAGCAGTGAAATTGGGCAGGGGGACACTGAAGCTTTCTTT | CASSEIGQGDTEAFF
TRBJ2-3 | TRBD1 | . | TRBV14 | TGTGCCAGCAGTTCTTACGGTTGGACAGGGGACGCAGATACGCAGTATTTT | CASSSYGWTGDADTQYF
TRBJ2-3 | TRBD2 | . | TRBV7-3 | TGTGCCAGCAGCTTTTCTAGCGGTACAGATACGCAGTATTTT | CASSFSSGTDTQYF
TRBJ1-3 | TRBD1 | . | TRBV7-9 | TGTGCCAGCAGCGAGGGACAGGGGATCTCTGGAAACACCATATATTTT | CASSEGQGISGNTIYF
TRBJ1-2 | . | . | TRBV30 | TGTGCCTGGACTGCAGGGGATGGCTACACCTTC | CAWTAGDGYTF
TRBJ2-2 | . | . | TRBV11-3 | TGTGCCAGCGGGTTTGGAGGGGTTAGCACCGGGGAGCTGTTTTTT | CASGFGGVSTGELFF
TRBJ1-6 | TRBD1 | . | TRBV9 | TGTGCCAGCAGCGTAGGACAGGGGGCGTCCTATAATTCACCCCTCCACTTT | CASSVGQGASYNSPLHF
TRBJ1-3 | . | . | TRBV28 | TGTGCCAGCAGCCTCCATCCTGGGGACTCAACTGGAAACACCATATATTTT | CASSLHPGDSTGNTIYF
TRBJ2-2 | TRBD1 | . | TRBV5-1 | TGCGCCAGCAGCTTGGCCCCCGGGACAGGGAACACCGGGGAGCTGTTTTTT | CASSLAPGTGNTGELFF
TRBJ2-7 | . | few | TRBV5-1 | TGCGCCAGCAGCCCGCGGACAGAGTACGAGCAGTACTTC | CASSPRTEYEQYF
TRBJ2-5 | TRBD1 | . | TRBV11-3 | TGTGCCAGCAGCTCTCGGACAGGGGGCTTGGAGACCCAGTACTTC | CASSSRTGGLETQYF
TRBJ2-2 | TRBD2 | . | TRBV9 | TGTGCCAGCAGCGTAGGCGGGGGGCCCGGGGAGCTGTTTTTT | CASSVGGGPGELFF
TRBJ2-3 | . | . | TRBV5-1 | TGCGCCAGCAGCTTGGTGCGGGCAGCCGAGGGTACGCAGTATTTT | CASSLVRAAEGTQYF
TRBJ2-7 | . | once | TRBV10-3 | TGTGCCATCAGTGGCGTTAGCGACGAGCAGTACTTC | CAISGVSDEQYF
TRBJ2-1 | TRBD2 | . | TRBV5-4 | TGTGCCATACAGCGGGGGGTCAATGAGCAGTTCTTC | CAIQRGVNEQFF
TRBJ1-1 | . | . | TRBV2 | TGTGCCAGCAGTGAAAATGCGCAGGGCCTTGAAGCTTTCTTT | CASSENAQGLEAFF
TRBJ2-2 | . | . | TRBV7-7 | TGTGCCACGGGAGATGGGGTACTCGGGGAGCTGTTTTTT | CATGDGVLGELFF
TRBJ2-2 | TRBD1 | . | TRBV27 | TGTGCCAGCAGTCTTCAGACAGGGGGCAACACCGGGGAGCTGTTTTTT | CASSLQTGGNTGELFF
TRBJ2-7 | . | . | TRBV19 | TGTGCCAGTAGTACAGGGGACTACTCCTACGAGCAGTACTTC | CASSTGDYSYEQYF
TRBJ1-2 | TRBD1 | . | TRBV7-9 | TGTGCCAGCAGCTTAGGGCAGGGGGCTGGCTACACCTTC | CASSLGQGAGYTF
TRBJ2-1 | TRBD1 | . | TRBV19 | TGTGCCAGTAGTGCCTACAGGGGAAATGAGCAGTTCTTC | CASSAYRGNEQFF
TRBJ2-5 | . | . | TRBV5-1 | TGCGCCAGCAGCGCCCTGGGGGCGAGCGAGACCCAGTACTTC | CASSALGASETQYF
TRBJ1-6 | . | . | TRBV5-1 | TGCGCCAGCAGCTTGGCTCAGGGAGGGCGGTCACCCCTCCACTTT | CASSLAQGGRSPLHF
TRBJ1-1 | TRBD1 | . | TRBV6-6 | TGTGCCACCGAACAGGGGTTGAACACTGAAGCTTTCTTT | CATEQGLNTEAFF
TRBJ1-2 | . | once | TRBV19 | TGTGCCGCGCACGGAGCTAACTATGGCTACACCTTC | CAAHGANYGYTF
TRBJ2-5 | . | . | TRBV5-1 | TGCGCCAGCAGCTTGGATCCAGGTGGCCAAGAGACCCAGTACTTC | CASSLDPGGQETQYF
TRBJ2-7 | TRBD2 | . | TRBV7-3 | TGTGCCAGCAGCAAGAGCGGGGGGATCCTCGAGCAGTACTTC | CASSKSGGILEQYF
TRBJ1-2 | . | . | TRBV10-3 | TGTGCCATCAGTGATACAAATCAGGGGAATCTCCCCCTCTTC | CAISDTNQGNLPLF
TRBJ1-5 | . | . | TRBV15 | TGTGCCACCAGCAGACCCCCAGACCGTGTTGGGGCGGAGCCCCAGCATTTT | CATSRPPDRVGAEPQHF
TRBJ1-5 | . | few | TRBV2 | TGTGCCAGCAGTAGGGGGGGGAACAATCAGCCCCAGCATTTT | CASSRGGNNQPQHF
TRBJ1-2 | TRBD1 | . | TRBV5-4 | TGTGCCAGCAGCTTGGATAGACAGGGGAACTATGGCTACACCTTC | CASSLDRQGNYGYTF
TRBJ2-7 | TRBD2 | once | TRBV30 | TGTGCCTGGACTAGCGGAGTCTCCTACGAGCAGTACTTC | CAWTSGVSYEQYF
TRBJ1-1 | . | . | TRBV6-5 | TGTGCCAGCAGTTGGGCAGTAAACACTGAAGCTTTCTTT | CASSWAVNTEAFF
TRBJ2-7 | TRBD1 | . | TRBV13 | TGTGCCAGCAGCGCTACAGGGGCTTCTTCCCACGAGCAGTACTTC | CASSATGASSHEQYF
TRBJ1-2 | TRBD1 | once | TRBV2 | TGTGCCAGCAGAAAAAACCTCCTACAGGGGGCCGTAGGTACCCGATATGGCTACACCTTC | CASRKNLLQGAVGTRYGYTF
TRBJ1-3 | TRBD1 | . | TRBV20-1 | TGCAGTGCTAGTCCGACAGGGTATGGAAACACCATATATTTT | CSASPTGYGNTIYF
TRBJ2-1 | . | . | TRBV7-2 | TGTGCCAGCAGCTTAGGGGCAGGGAGGCCAAAAAATGAGCAGTTCTTC | CASSLGAGRPKNEQFF
TRBJ1-4 | TRBD1 | . | TRBV12-3/TRBV12-4 | TGTGCCAGTAGGACAGGGAAGAATGAAAAACTGTTTTTT | CASRTGKNEKLFF
TRBJ2-7 | . | once | TRBV6-5 | TGTGCCAGCAGATATACAGGGTACTCCTACGAGCAGTACTTC | CASRYTGYSYEQYF
TRBJ2-7 | . | . | TRBV30 | TGTGCCTGGACGGGCGGGGTCGAGCAGTACTTC | CAWTGGVEQYF